The T cell receptor (beta chain) under discussion was sequenced for a study of Ad26.COV2.S vaccination and SARS-CoV-2 variants. Profiling relied on immunoSEQ multiplex PCR, and the TCRdb table lists in-frame clones only, not all of them. The table records 300,000 to 400,000 clones, 92% of them present only once. There are 16 residues in the CDR3. The V gene end was trimmed by 0 bases and the J gene end by 1 base; junction bases not matched to a gene: 3. Germline values: CDR1 SQVTM, CDR2 ANQGSEA. The chain uses TRBV29-1 and TRBJ2-1; the match to TRBD2 covers 10 bases. This sequence was found in a human donor who had recovered from COVID-19. Sequencing used peripheral blood, obtained after recovery from COVID-19. CDR3 sequence (DNA): TGCAGCGTTGAAGATGTAGCGGGGGGATCCTACAATGAGCAGTTCTTC. Amino acid sequence: CSVEDVAGGSYNEQFF.